This record covers a single T cell receptor beta chain. The antigen is unknown. The record originates from a study of shared clonotypes between healthy human individuals. Overall study findings and caveats: It was the non-shared clonotypes that had lower generation probabilities than clonotypes shared by all four donors.

Assay used: immunoSEQ multiplex PCR; TCRdb lists only in-frame clones, some missing. In the table there are a few million clones, approximately 95% of which are singletons. This receptor was identified in a man aged 18 to 35 in good health. Sequenced input: naive CD4+ T cells sorted from blood. The subset is: CD45RA+ positively selected.

This CDR3 is CAWSVMTAEKLFF. For the CDR3, the DNA is TGTGCCTGGAGTGTAATGACGGCCGAAAAACTGTTTTTT. The genes are TRBV30 and TRBJ1-4; D gene ambiguous. In germline, CDR1 is GTSNPN, CDR2 SVGIG (reference sequence). With 0 bases removed from V and 8 bases from J, the gap between germline ends came to 10 bases. The CDR3 is made up of 13 amino acids.